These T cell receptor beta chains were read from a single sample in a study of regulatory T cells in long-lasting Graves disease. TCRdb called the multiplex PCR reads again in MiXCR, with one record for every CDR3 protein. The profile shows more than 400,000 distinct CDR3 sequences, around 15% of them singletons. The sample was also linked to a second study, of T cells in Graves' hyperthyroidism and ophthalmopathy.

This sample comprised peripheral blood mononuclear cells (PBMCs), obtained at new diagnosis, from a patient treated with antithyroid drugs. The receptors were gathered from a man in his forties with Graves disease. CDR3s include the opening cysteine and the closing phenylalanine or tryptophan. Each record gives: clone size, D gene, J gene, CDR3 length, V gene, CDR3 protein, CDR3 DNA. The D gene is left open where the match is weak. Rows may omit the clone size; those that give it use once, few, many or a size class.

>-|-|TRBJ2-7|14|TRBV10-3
CASRARNPSYEQYF
TGTGCCAGCAGAGCGCGAAACCCATCCTACGAGCAGTACTTC
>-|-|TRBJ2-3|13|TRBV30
CAWSSQGPDTQYF
TGTGCCTGGAGTTCGCAGGGGCCAGATACGCAGTATTTT
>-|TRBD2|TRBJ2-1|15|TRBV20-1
CSARGLAGGRDEQFF
TGCAGTGCTAGAGGACTAGCGGGAGGGCGAGATGAGCAGTTCTTC
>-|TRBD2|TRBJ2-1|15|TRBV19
CASGRGTSGSSEQFF
TGTGCCAGTGGACGAGGGACTAGCGGGAGTAGTGAGCAGTTCTTC
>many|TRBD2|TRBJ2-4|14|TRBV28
CASSLISGNNIQYF
TGTGCCAGCAGTCTAATTAGCGGGAACAACATTCAGTACTTC
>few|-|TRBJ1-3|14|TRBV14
CASSQDLSGNTIYF
TGTGCCAGCAGCCAAGATCTGTCCGGAAACACCATATATTTT
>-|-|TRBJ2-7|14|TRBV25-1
CASSATGVSYEQYF
TGTGCCAGCAGTGCCACCGGGGTCTCCTACGAGCAGTACTTC
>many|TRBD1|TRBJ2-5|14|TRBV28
CASSLGQGRGTQYF
TGTGCCAGCAGTTTAGGACAGGGCCGGGGGACCCAGTACTTC
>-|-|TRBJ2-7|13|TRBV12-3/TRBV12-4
CASSYDSHYEQYF
TGTGCCAGCAGTTACGACAGTCACTACGAGCAGTACTTC
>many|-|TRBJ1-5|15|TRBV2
CASASEASGNQPQHF
TGTGCCAGCGCGAGTGAAGCCTCGGGAAATCAGCCCCAGCATTTT
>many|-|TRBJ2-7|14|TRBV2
CASMRQGSSYEQYF
TGTGCCAGCATGAGGCAGGGAAGCTCCTACGAGCAGTACTTC
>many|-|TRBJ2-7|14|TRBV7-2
CASSFQQPPYEQYF
TGTGCCAGCAGCTTCCAACAGCCCCCCTACGAGCAGTACTTC
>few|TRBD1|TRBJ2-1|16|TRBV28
CASSPLDREATDEQFF
TGTGCCAGCAGCCCGCTGGACAGGGAAGCAACCGATGAGCAGTTCTTC
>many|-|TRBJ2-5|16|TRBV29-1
CSVSYPRAPRQETQYF
TGCAGCGTTTCATATCCCCGGGCCCCCCGCCAAGAGACCCAGTACTTC
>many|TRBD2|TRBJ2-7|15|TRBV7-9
CASSWASGTPGEQYF
TGTGCCAGCAGCTGGGCTAGCGGGACCCCTGGCGAGCAGTACTTC
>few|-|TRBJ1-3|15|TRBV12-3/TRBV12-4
CASSFPGTVGNTIYF
TGTGCCAGCAGTTTTCCCGGGACGGTGGGAAACACCATATATTTT